The clone carrying this T cell receptor (beta chain) was seen once. Its target is unknown. The repertoire was sequenced with immunoSEQ multiplex PCR; TCRdb's copy has only in-frame clones and lacks some. The sample includes about 78,000 clones, about 90% of them seen just once. This record comes from a study of OX40 agonist ivuxolimab in advanced cancers. As for the study in general: Patients were infused with ivuxolimab every 2 weeks at 0.01 to 10 mg/kg. General observations from the study: At 0.1 to 3.0 mg/kg, clonal expansion of CD4+ and CD8+ blood T cells had occurred by week 6. Low normalized T-cell clonal expansion was also seen in some nonresponders. On average, CD8+ T cells had more expanded clones than CD4+.

The CDR3 runs to 14 residues. V was cut by 4 bases and J by 8 bases, with 15 bases left in between. Sequences were derived from CD4+ or CD8+ T cells sorted from blood, sampled in a trial of the OX40 agonist ivuxolimab. This clonotype originated in an adult with an advanced solid tumor such as melanoma, head and neck, liver or kidney cancer. The chain couples TRBV7-1 to TRBJ1-3; D remains unclear. TRBV7-1 is marked as an open reading frame, function uncertain. In DNA form, the CDR3 reads TGTGCCAGCAGCTTTTGGCAGACTGGTGACACCATATATTTT. This gives the protein CASSFWQTGDTIYF.